This T cell receptor (beta chain) stems from a study of blood T cell repertoires in COVID-19. Authors' analysis steps: Nucleated cell number was recorded as an estimate derived from reference gene primer amplification. TCRdb's table, derived via immunoSEQ multiplex PCR, lists solely in-frame clones and lacks some. The V and J calls and clone size are taken from that table; D and trimming were inferred from the DNA. The top ten hold almost 9.5% of the sample, which has approximately 330,000 clones, approximately 89% seen once. Individuals aged roughly 18 to 95 years were recruited from fewer than 30 US areas. Recovery meant two consecutive negative NP/OP PCR tests, professional clearance, or resolved symptoms. After removal of 5 bases from V and 3 bases from J, the junction contained 10 bases not matched to a gene. CDR1 and CDR2 (germline): SQVTM, ANQGSEA. The CDR3 sequence is 14 residues long.

The source is a woman aged 30 to 39 who had recovered from COVID-19. The chain has TRBV29-1 and TRBJ2-7; TRBD1 matches 7 bases. The sequenced material came from PBMCs or T cells enriched from blood (not recorded which). CDR3 DNA: TGCAGCGTTAAACCCGGGACAGTCGGCTACGAGCAGTACTTC. Translation gives CSVKPGTVGYEQYF.